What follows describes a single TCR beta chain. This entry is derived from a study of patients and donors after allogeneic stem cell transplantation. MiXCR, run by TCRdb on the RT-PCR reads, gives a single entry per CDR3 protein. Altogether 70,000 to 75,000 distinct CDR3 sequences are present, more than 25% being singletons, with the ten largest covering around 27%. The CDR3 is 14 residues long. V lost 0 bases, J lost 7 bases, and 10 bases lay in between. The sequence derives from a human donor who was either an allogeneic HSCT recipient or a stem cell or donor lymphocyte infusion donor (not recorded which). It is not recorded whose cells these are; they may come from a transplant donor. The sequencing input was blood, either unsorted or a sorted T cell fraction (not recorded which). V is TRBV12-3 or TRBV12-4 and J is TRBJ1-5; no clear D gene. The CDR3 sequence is CASSLAPRRQPQHF. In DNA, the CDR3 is TGTGCCAGCAGTTTAGCGCCCCGACGACAGCCCCAGCATTTT.